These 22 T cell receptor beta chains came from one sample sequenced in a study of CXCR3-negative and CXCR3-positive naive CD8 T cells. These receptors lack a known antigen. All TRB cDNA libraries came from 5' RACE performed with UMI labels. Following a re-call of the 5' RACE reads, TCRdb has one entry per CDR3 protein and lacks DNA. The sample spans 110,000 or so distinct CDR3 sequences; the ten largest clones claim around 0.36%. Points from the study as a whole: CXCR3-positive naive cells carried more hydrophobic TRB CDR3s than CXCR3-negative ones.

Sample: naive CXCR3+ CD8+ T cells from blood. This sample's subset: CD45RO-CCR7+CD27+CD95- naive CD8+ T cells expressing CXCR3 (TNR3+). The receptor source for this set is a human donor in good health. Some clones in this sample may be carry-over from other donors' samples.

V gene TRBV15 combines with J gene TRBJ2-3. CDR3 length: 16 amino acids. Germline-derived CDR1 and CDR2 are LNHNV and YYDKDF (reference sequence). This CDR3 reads CATSIFPRSGSDTQYF.

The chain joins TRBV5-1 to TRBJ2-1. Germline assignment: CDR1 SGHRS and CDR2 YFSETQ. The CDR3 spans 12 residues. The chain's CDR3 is CASSLMGNEQFF.

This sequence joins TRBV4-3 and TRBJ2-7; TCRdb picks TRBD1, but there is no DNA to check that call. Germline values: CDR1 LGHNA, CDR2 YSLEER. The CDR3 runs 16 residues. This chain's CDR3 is CASSQDWSGQSYEQYF.

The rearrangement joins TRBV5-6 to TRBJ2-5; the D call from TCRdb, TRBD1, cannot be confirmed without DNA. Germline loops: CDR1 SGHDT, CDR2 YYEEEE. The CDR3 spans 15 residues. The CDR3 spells CASSLEDTFAETQYF.

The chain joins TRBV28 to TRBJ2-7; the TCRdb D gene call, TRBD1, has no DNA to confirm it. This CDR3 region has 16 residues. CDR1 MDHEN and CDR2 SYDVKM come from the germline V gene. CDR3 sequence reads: CASSLYGQGVPYEQYF. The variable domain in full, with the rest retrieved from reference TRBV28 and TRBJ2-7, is DVKVTQSSRYLVKRTGEKVFLECVQDMDHENMFWYRQDPGLGLRLIYFSYDVKMKEKGDIPEGYSVSREKKERFSLILESASTNQTSMYLCASSLYGQGVPYEQYFGPGTRLTVT.

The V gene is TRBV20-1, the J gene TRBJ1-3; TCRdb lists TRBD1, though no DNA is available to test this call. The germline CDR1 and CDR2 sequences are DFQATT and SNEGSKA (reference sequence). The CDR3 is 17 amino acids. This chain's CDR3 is CSARVPWTGWLWNTIYF.

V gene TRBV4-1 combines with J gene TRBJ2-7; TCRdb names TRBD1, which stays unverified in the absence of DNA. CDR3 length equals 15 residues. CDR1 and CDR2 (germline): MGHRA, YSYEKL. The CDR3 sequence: CASSQGGTGALEQYF.

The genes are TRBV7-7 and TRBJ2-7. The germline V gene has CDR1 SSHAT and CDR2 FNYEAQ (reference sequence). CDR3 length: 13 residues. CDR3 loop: CASSFGVGYEQYF. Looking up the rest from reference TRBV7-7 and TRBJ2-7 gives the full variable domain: GAGVSQSPRYKVTKRGQDVTLRCDPISSHATLYWYQQALGQGPEFLTYFNYEAQPDKSGLPSDRFSAERPEGSISTLTIQRTEQRDSAMYRCASSFGVGYEQYFGPGTRLTVT.

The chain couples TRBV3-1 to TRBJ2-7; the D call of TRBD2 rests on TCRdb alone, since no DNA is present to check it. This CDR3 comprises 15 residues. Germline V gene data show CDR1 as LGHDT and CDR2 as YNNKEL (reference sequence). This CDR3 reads CASSQDPASRDEQYF.

The CDR3 reads CASSLTKSTTAFYEQYF. The chain joins TRBV13 to TRBJ2-7. Germline V gives CDR1 PRHDT, CDR2 FYEKMQ (reference sequence). CDR3 length equals 17 residues. The variable domain in full, with the rest retrieved from reference TRBV13 and TRBJ2-7, is AAGVIQSPRHLIKEKRETATLKCYPIPRHDTVYWYQQGPGQDPQFLISFYEKMQSDKGSIPDRFSAQQFSDYHSELNMSSLELGDSALYFCASSLTKSTTAFYEQYFGPGTRLTVT.

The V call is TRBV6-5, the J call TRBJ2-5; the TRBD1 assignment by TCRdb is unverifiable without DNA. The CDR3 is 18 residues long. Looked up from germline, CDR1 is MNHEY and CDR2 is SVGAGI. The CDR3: CASSYSGGTGAGGETQYF.

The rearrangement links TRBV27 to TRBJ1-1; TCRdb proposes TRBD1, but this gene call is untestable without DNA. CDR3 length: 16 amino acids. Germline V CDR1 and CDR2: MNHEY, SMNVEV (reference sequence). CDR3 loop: CASSLRDAVRWTEAFF.

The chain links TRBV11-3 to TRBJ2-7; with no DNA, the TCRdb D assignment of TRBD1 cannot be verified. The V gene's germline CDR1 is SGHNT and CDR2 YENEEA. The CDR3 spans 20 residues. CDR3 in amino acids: CASSTGTGTGDWISSYEQYF.

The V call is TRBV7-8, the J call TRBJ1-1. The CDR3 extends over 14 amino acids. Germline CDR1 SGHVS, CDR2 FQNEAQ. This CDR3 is CASSITTVNTEAFF.

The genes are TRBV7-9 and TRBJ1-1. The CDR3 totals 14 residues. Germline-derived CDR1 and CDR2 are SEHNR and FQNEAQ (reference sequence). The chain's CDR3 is CASIQMSAETEAFF.

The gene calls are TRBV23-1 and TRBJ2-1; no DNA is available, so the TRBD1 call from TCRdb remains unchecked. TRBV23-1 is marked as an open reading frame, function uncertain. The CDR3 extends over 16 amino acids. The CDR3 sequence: CASKNPGGNIIQWQFF.

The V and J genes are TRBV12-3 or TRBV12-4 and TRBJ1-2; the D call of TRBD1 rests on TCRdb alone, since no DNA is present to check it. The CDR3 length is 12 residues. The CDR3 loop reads CASSDGQDGYTF.

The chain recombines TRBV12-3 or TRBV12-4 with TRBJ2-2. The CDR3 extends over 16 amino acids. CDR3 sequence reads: CASSFQLTLNTGELFF.

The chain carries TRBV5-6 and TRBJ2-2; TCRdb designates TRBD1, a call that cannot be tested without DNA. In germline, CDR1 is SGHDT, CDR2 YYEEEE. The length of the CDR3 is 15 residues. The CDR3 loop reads CASSDIRDQTGELFF.

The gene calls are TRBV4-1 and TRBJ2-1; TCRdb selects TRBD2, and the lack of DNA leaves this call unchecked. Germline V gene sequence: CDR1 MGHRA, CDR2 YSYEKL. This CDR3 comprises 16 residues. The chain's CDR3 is CASSQDLAGGLDEQFF.

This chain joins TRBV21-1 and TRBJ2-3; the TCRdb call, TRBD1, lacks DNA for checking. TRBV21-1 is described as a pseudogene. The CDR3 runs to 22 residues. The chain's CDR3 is CASSKLGGRAILVVGGTDTQYF.

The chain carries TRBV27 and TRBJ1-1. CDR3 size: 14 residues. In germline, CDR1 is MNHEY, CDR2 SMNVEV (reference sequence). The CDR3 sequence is CASSLTVMVTEAFF.